The 25 T cell receptor beta chains below all came from one sample that was sequenced in a study of cytomegalovirus exposure and HLA in healthy donors. A multiplex PCR was run with 60 Vbeta primers and 13 Jbeta primers. The data were produced by immunoSEQ multiplex PCR, yet TCRdb's version contains in-frame clones alone and is incomplete. In total, the table holds around 100,000 clones. The sample taken for sequencing was PBMCs. These receptors originate from a man aged 40-49 years in good health and CMV-seronegative.

The chain joins TRBV19 to TRBJ2-3; 9 positions agree with TRBD2. The CDR3 loop spans 16 amino acids. Germline CDR1 reads LNHDA; CDR2 reads SQIVND (reference sequence). J gave up 2 bases and V 1 base, and 4 bases lay outside the gene matches. CDR3 in amino acids: CASSIGPSGDTDTQYF. The CDR3 coding sequence is TGTGCCAGTAGTATAGGCCCTAGCGGGGACACAGATACGCAGTATTTT.

The V gene is TRBV6-1, the J gene TRBJ1-6; TRBD1 is a possible D gene (5 bases). This CDR3 comprises 13 residues. Germline CDR1 and CDR2: MNHNS and SASEGT. V was pared by 4 bases and J by 8 bases, with 9 bases between. As DNA, the CDR3 is TGTGCCAGCAGTGGAATGGGGCATTCACCCCTCCACTTT. The encoded protein is CASSGMGHSPLHF.

This chain links TRBV11-2 with TRBJ2-3; 8 nucleotides align to TRBD2. Germline-derived CDR1 and CDR2 are SGHAT and FQNNGV. The CDR3 totals 15 residues. The J segment lost 0 bases and the V segment lost 5 bases, leaving 4 bases of the junction unmatched. The CDR3 region is CASSRSGGSTDTQYF. CDR3 bases: TGTGCCAGCAGCCGAAGCGGGGGCAGCACAGATACGCAGTATTTT.

This sequence joins TRBV5-4 and TRBJ2-7; 9 nucleotides line up with TRBD1. Unmatched junction bases numbered 6, after V lost 4 bases and J lost 4 bases. Germline V gives CDR1 SGHNT, CDR2 YYREEE (reference sequence). The CDR3 loop spans 14 amino acids. CDR3 protein: CASSIGTGYYEQYF. The CDR3 DNA reads as TGTGCCAGCAGCATTGGGACAGGGTATTACGAGCAGTACTTC.

V gene TRBV5-6 combines with J gene TRBJ2-2; the match to TRBD1 covers 8 bases. The CDR3 is 16 residues long. V shed 4 bases and J 2 bases; nucleotides not matched to a gene: 7. The germline gives CDR1 SGHDT, CDR2 YYEEEE. Written as DNA, the CDR3 is TGTGCCAGCAGCGCGGCCGGGACAGGCAACACCGGGGAGCTGTTTTTT. This gives the protein CASSAAGTGNTGELFF.

The rearrangement links TRBV28 to TRBJ2-7, with D possibly TRBD1 on 6 matching bases. The CDR3 length is 12 residues. CDR1 is MDHEN, CDR2 SYDVKM, per germline. V dropped 11 bases and J dropped 3 bases, with 14 bases sitting between them. The CDR3 nucleotides are TGTGCCTCTGCCAGGGGCGGCTACGAGCAGTACTTC. Protein sequence: CASARGGYEQYF.

The chain uses TRBV10-3 and TRBJ2-3; D might be TRBD1 (5 bases). Trimming pared 4 bases from V and 2 bases from J, leaving 16 bases between. The CDR3 is 16 residues long. Germline assignment: CDR1 ENHRY and CDR2 SYGVKD. The CDR3 nucleotides are TGTGCCATCAGTGTTCCAGGGTCGGGTACCACAGATACGCAGTATTTT. It is translated as CAISVPGSGTTDTQYF.

The CDR3 bases are TGTGCCAGCAGCTCGGTTCGGGGGGGGCCGAATGAGCAGTTCTTC. The encoded protein is CASSSVRGGPNEQFF. V gene TRBV7-8 combines with J gene TRBJ2-1, with TRBD2 matching 8 bases. CDR1 SGHVS and CDR2 FQNEAQ come from the germline V gene. V shed 4 bases and J 7 bases; nucleotides not matched to a gene: 9. The CDR3 contains 15 residues. The whole variable domain, remainder taken from reference TRBV7-8 and TRBJ2-1, is GAGVSQSPRYKVAKRGQDVALRCDPISGHVSLFWYQQALGQGPEFLTYFQNEAQLDKSGLPSDRFFAERPEGSVSTLKIQRTQQEDSAVYLCASSSVRGGPNEQFFGPGTRLTVL.

The chain joins TRBV4-2 to TRBJ1-1; D remains unclear. The CDR3 is 14 amino acids. Looked up from germline, CDR1 is LGHNA and CDR2 is YNFKEQ. Deletions cut 3 bases from V and 6 bases from J, with 14 bases between. DNA for the CDR3: TGTGCCAGCAGCCAGGGCGAGACAAGATCTGAAGCTTTCTTT. Its protein is CASSQGETRSEAFF.

V gene TRBV19 combines with J gene TRBJ1-1; 7 bases line up with TRBD1. Germline V gene lookup returns CDR1 LNHDA and CDR2 SQIVND (reference sequence). V was pared by 7 bases and J by 4 bases, with 3 bases of the junction left unmatched. The CDR3 has 12 residues. The CDR3 spells CASIGGGTEAFF. CDR3 nucleotide sequence: TGTGCCAGTATAGGGGGCGGCACTGAAGCTTTCTTT.

V and J are TRBV10-2 and TRBJ1-4; TRBD1 might be the D (5 bases). There are 15 residues in the CDR3. V dropped 4 bases and J dropped 5 bases, with 14 bases sitting between them. The germline CDR1 and CDR2 sequences are WSHSY and SAAADI. CDR3: CASSGGLELNEKLFF. In DNA, the CDR3 is TGCGCCAGCAGTGGGGGACTCGAACTAAATGAAAAACTGTTTTTT.

The rearrangement joins TRBV5-1 to TRBJ2-6, with D tentatively TRBD2 (6 bases). CDR1 and CDR2 (germline): SGHRS, YFSETQ. Deletions cut 3 bases from V and 3 bases from J, with 16 bases between. The CDR3 covers 17 residues. Here the CDR3 reads CASSSTAGGFGANVLTF. In DNA form, the CDR3 reads TGCGCCAGCAGCTCCACCGCAGGAGGGTTTGGGGCCAACGTCCTGACTTTC.

Concerning this clone: The sample holds other DNA sequences that translate to the same CDR3. This sequence joins TRBV5-1 and TRBJ1-3, with D tentatively TRBD1 (6 bases). CDR3 size: 16 residues. V was trimmed by 4 bases and J by 0 bases, leaving 14 bases between them. Germline V CDR1 and CDR2: SGHRS, YFSETQ. The CDR3 nucleotides read TGCGCCAGCAGCCAGGGACACCGGAGCTCTGGAAACACCATATATTTT. As protein: CASSQGHRSSGNTIYF.

The chain employs TRBV6-1 and TRBJ1-2; D perhaps matches TRBD1 (5 bases). The V gene lost 3 bases and the J gene lost 7 bases, with 12 bases spanning the gap. The CDR3 consists of 13 residues. Germline assignment: CDR1 MNHNS and CDR2 SASEGT. The CDR3 loop is CASSEGGGGGYTF. In DNA form, the CDR3 reads TGTGCCAGCAGTGAGGGGGGAGGTGGTGGCTACACCTTC.

The chain is built from TRBV5-8 and TRBJ1-5; D possibly corresponds to TRBD1 (6 bases). Trimming removed 4 bases at V and 7 bases at J, with 24 bases between. This CDR3 is built from 17 residues. Germline V gene lookup returns CDR1 SGHTS and CDR2 YDEGEE. DNA of the CDR3: TGTGCCAGCAGCGGGGTGCGGGTCGGCAGGGGTCGACAGCCCCAGCATTTT. It is translated as CASSGVRVGRGRQPQHF.

As regards this clone: The junction and the germline gene differ at one end; a read error may be behind it. Distinct nucleotide sequences in the sample also encode this CDR3. J is TRBJ2-7 and V is TRBV11-2, with 7 bases fitting TRBD1. Per the germline V gene, CDR1 is SGHAT and CDR2 is FQNNGV. CDR3 length equals 13 residues. CDR3 DNA sequence: TGCGCCAGCAGCCGACAGGGTACCTACGAGCAGTACTTC. Protein: CASSRQGTYEQYF.

V is TRBV11-2 and J is TRBJ1-2; 7 bases are a match to TRBD1. The CDR3 contains 13 residues. The junction had 7 bases not matched to a gene; V was cut back by 6 bases and J by 6 bases. In germline, CDR1 is SGHAT, CDR2 FQNNGV. Written as DNA, the CDR3 is TGTGCCAGCAGACCAGACAGGGAAGATGGCTACACCTTC. It is translated as CASRPDREDGYTF.

The V gene is TRBV7-6, the J gene TRBJ2-2, with D possibly TRBD2 on 5 matching bases. V lost 2 bases, J lost 6 bases, and 13 bases lay in between. The germline V gene encodes CDR1 SGHVS and CDR2 FNYEAQ. This CDR3 contains 15 residues. The CDR3 loop is CASSLRSGSPGELFF. For the CDR3, the DNA is TGTGCCAGCAGCTTAAGGAGCGGAAGTCCCGGGGAGCTGTTTTTT.

The chain couples TRBV18 to TRBJ2-5; 13 bases are shared with TRBD2. CDR1 is KGHSH, CDR2 LQKENI, per germline. CDR3 length equals 16 residues. Losses at the gene ends were 3 bases for V and 3 bases for J; bases not matched to a gene: 4. In DNA, the CDR3 is TGTGCCAGCTCACCTCGACTAGCGGGGGGTAAAGAGACCCAGTACTTC. Translated, it gives CASSPRLAGGKETQYF.

The rearrangement links TRBV7-9 to TRBJ2-1; D gene unclear. The CDR3 is made up of 11 amino acids. The V gene's germline CDR1 is SEHNR and CDR2 FQNEAQ (reference sequence). The germline V and J ends were trimmed by 8 bases and 5 bases, with 7 bases remaining between them. The CDR3 bases are TGTGCCAGCTCCCTAAACAATGAGCAGTTCTTC. Protein sequence: CASSLNNEQFF. Complete variable domain (other parts from reference TRBV7-9 and TRBJ2-1): DTGVSQNPRHKITKRGQNVTFRCDPISEHNRLYWYRQTLGQGPEFLTYFQNEAQLEKSRLLSDRFSAERPKGSFSTLEIQRTEQGDSAMYLCASSLNNEQFFGPGTRLTVL.

CDR3 protein: CASSFGGSHEQYF. The CDR3 DNA follows: TGTGCCAGCAGCTTTGGGGGGTCCCACGAGCAGTACTTC. V usage is TRBV7-9 and J usage is TRBJ2-7, with D maybe TRBD2 (6 bases). Germline CDR1 reads SEHNR; CDR2 reads FQNEAQ (reference sequence). V was trimmed by 3 bases and J by 5 bases, leaving 11 bases between them. CDR3 length: 13 amino acids.

The genes are TRBV28 and TRBJ1-5, with 7 bases that match TRBD1. Germline V gene data show CDR1 as MDHEN and CDR2 as SYDVKM. CDR3 length: 17 residues. The J segment lost 5 bases and the V segment lost 4 bases, leaving 14 bases of the junction unmatched. In nucleotides, the CDR3 is TGTGCCAGCAGTTCCCTAGGGACAGAGCTGCTCCATCAGCCCCAGCATTTT. Its protein product is CASSSLGTELLHQPQHF.

This chain connects TRBV19 to TRBJ2-7; 12 bases fit TRBD2. Germline CDR1 and CDR2: LNHDA and SQIVND (reference sequence). The CDR3 has 14 amino acids. V trimming: 4 bases; J trimming: 4 bases; junction bases outside the gene matches: 2. This CDR3 is CASSTSGRGYEQYF. The CDR3 bases are TGTGCCAGTAGTACTAGCGGGAGGGGTTACGAGCAGTACTTC.

The V gene is TRBV27, the J gene TRBJ2-3, with 10 bases fitting TRBD2. The V and J ends lost 1 base and 2 bases, in that order; junction bases with no gene match: 9. Germline assignment: CDR1 MNHEY and CDR2 SMNVEV (reference sequence). The CDR3 loop spans 18 amino acids. CDR3 protein: CASSLFGLAGVFTDTQYF. The CDR3 DNA reads as TGTGCCAGCAGTTTATTCGGCCTAGCGGGAGTCTTCACAGATACGCAGTATTTT.

CDR3 region: CASSSLSYEQYF. CDR3 nucleotide sequence: TGTGCCAGCAGCTCCCTTTCCTACGAGCAGTACTTC. The genes are TRBV7-9 and TRBJ2-7; D not resolved. Germline CDR1 reads SEHNR; CDR2 reads FQNEAQ (reference sequence). The CDR3 is 12 residues long. The V gene lost 4 bases and the J gene lost 1 base, with 5 bases spanning the gap.